This T cell receptor (beta chain) was profiled in a study of blood T cell repertoires in COVID-19. In the study overall: Acute and convalescent COVID-19 samples came from the United States, Italy and Spain. From T cells, B-cell-depleted T cells, or PBMCs came the material, which was cDNA or gDNA.

Under the authors' procedure: Amplification with reference gene primers provided the estimates of nucleated cell counts. Assay used: immunoSEQ multiplex PCR; TCRdb lists only in-frame clones, some missing. That table is the source of V, J and clone size, and D and trimming were worked out from the DNA. The sample holds around 260,000 clones; 86% are singletons and the top ten take over 7.5%. There are 14 residues in the CDR3. Germline V CDR1 and CDR2: MNHEY, SVGAGI. The V segment lost 8 bases and the J segment 3 bases; nucleotides outside the gene matches: 7. The chain couples TRBV6-5 to TRBJ2-3, with 8 bases aligning to TRBD2. The clonotype comes from a man aged 35 to 55 who had recovered from COVID-19. Material for sequencing was peripheral blood. CDR3 residues: CASQQAGVTDTQYF. The CDR3 nucleotides are TGTGCCAGCCAACAAGCGGGAGTGACAGATACGCAGTATTTT.